The 12 T cell receptor beta chains below come from one sample, sequenced in a study of cytomegalovirus exposure and HLA in healthy donors. PCR employed 60 Vbeta and 13 Jbeta primers. The data were produced by immunoSEQ multiplex PCR, yet TCRdb's version contains in-frame clones alone and is incomplete. The sample lists more than 150,000 clones, 60% to 85% seen once, with 1.5% to 1.7% in the top ten. Sequenced material: PBMCs. The receptors shown here come from a girl aged 5-17 years in good health and CMV-seropositive.

The gene calls are TRBV11-2 and TRBJ2-3, with D possibly being TRBD2 (6 bases). CDR1 is SGHAT, CDR2 FQNNGV, per germline. The CDR3 length is 12 residues. The ends were cut back, 0 bases at V and 8 bases at J, with 6 bases in the middle. The CDR3 is CASSLEGGTQYF. The CDR3 coding sequence is TGTGCCAGCAGCTTAGAGGGGGGTACGCAGTATTTT.

This clone was counted between two and nine times. The genes are TRBV5-4 and TRBJ1-1, with unresolved D. Trimming stripped 2 bases from V and 3 bases from J, with 8 bases between. This CDR3 region has 13 residues. Germline CDR1 SGHNT, CDR2 YYREEE (reference sequence). The CDR3 spells CASSFGGDTEAFF. The CDR3, as DNA: TGTGCCAGCAGCTTCGGTGGTGACACTGAAGCTTTCTTT.

This clone was found once. This chain joins TRBV5-6 and TRBJ2-5; D perhaps matches TRBD2 (5 bases). CDR1 is SGHDT, CDR2 YYEEEE, per germline. The CDR3 extends over 14 amino acids. Deletions cut 0 bases from V and 5 bases from J, with 11 bases between. The CDR3 reads CASSLALAGETQYF. The CDR3 DNA reads as TGTGCCAGCAGCTTGGCGCTAGCTGGGGAGACCCAGTACTTC.

J is TRBJ2-7 and V is TRBV7-2; 11 bases are shared with TRBD1. The CDR3 contains 17 residues. The V gene end was trimmed by 1 base and the J gene end by 7 bases; junction bases not matched to a gene: 12. Per germline, CDR1 SGHTA and CDR2 FQGNSA. The CDR3 DNA reads as TGTGCCAGCAGCTTAGTGGCTAGGACAGGGGGCCCTCGGGAGCAGTACTTC. Its protein is CASSLVARTGGPREQYF.

V gene TRBV5-1 combines with J gene TRBJ2-7, with D possibly TRBD2 on 5 matching bases. Trimming took 5 bases from V and 3 from J, leaving 15 bases between them. The CDR3 covers 14 residues. Germline CDR1 SGHRS, CDR2 YFSETQ. CDR3 in DNA: TGCGCCAGCAGGGAATGGACTGTAGACTACGAGCAGTACTTC. Protein sequence: CASREWTVDYEQYF.

The chain combines TRBV19 with TRBJ2-7; 8 nucleotides line up with TRBD2. This CDR3 comprises 14 residues. V trimming: 6 bases; J trimming: 2 bases; junction bases outside the gene matches: 6. Germline V gene data show CDR1 as LNHDA and CDR2 as SQIVND (reference sequence). CDR3 amino acids: CASREGGGTYEQYF. CDR3 bases: TGTGCCAGTAGGGAGGGCGGGGGGACCTACGAGCAGTACTTC. The entire variable domain, with the rest obtained from reference TRBV19 and TRBJ2-7, is as follows: DGGITQSPKYLFRKEGQNVTLSCEQNLNHDAMYWYRQDPGQGLRLIYYSQIVNDFQKGDIAEGYSVSREKKESFPLTVTSAQKNPTAFYLCASREGGGTYEQYFGPGTRLTVT.

The J gene is TRBJ2-1, the V gene TRBV5-1, with TRBD1 as a possible D gene (6 bases). Per the germline V gene, CDR1 is SGHRS and CDR2 is YFSETQ. Between the trimmed V and J ends, which lost 9 bases and 2 bases, there was a span of 18 bases. This CDR3 contains 15 residues. As DNA, the CDR3 is TGCGCCACCAGAGGGGCAGGGGATCCCTACAATGAGCAGTTCTTC. Translating it yields CATRGAGDPYNEQFF.

CDR3 region: CASSGQSETQYF. The DNA for the CDR3 is TGCGCCAGCAGTGGACAGTCGGAGACCCAGTACTTC. The J gene is TRBJ2-5, the V gene TRBV10-2, with D maybe TRBD1 (5 bases). Germline V gene sequence: CDR1 WSHSY, CDR2 SAAADI. This CDR3 spans 12 amino acids. Trimming took off 4 bases at V and 5 bases at J, with 8 bases between the two ends.

This clone has just one count. CDR3 protein: CASSELEGASGELFF. DNA of the CDR3: TGTGCCAGCAGTGAACTTGAAGGGGCCTCCGGGGAGCTGTTTTTT. V usage is TRBV2 and J usage is TRBJ2-2; tentative D call: TRBD1 (5 bases). Trimming pared 2 bases from V and 6 bases from J, leaving 13 bases between. The CDR3 length is 15 residues. Per germline, CDR1 SNHLY and CDR2 FYNNEI.

The J gene is TRBJ1-6, the V gene TRBV6-5; unclear D gene. V was shortened by 0 bases and J by 4 bases, with 7 bases between the two germline ends. The CDR3 spans 15 residues. Germline-derived CDR1 and CDR2 are MNHEY and SVGAGI. This CDR3 reads CASSYSWQYNSPLHF. CDR3 nucleotide sequence: TGTGCCAGCAGTTACTCTTGGCAGTATAATTCACCCCTCCACTTT.

This rearrangement joins TRBV10-2 to TRBJ2-3, with no clear D. The V gene's germline CDR1 is WSHSY and CDR2 SAAADI. This CDR3 is built from 14 residues. The V gene lost 4 bases and the J gene lost 1 base, with 9 bases spanning the gap. CDR3: CASSVGSRTDTQYF. The CDR3 nucleotides are TGCGCCAGCAGTGTGGGCTCCCGCACAGATACGCAGTATTTT.

The CDR3 DNA reads TGCGCCAGCAGCCCTCAGGGGTTTGACTCTGGAAACACCATATATTTT. Protein: CASSPQGFDSGNTIYF. The V and J genes are TRBV4-3 and TRBJ1-3, with D possibly being TRBD1 (6 bases). V dropped 4 bases and J dropped 0 bases, with 13 bases sitting between them. This CDR3 contains 16 residues. Germline loops: CDR1 LGHNA, CDR2 YSLEER.